Sequencing of this T cell receptor beta chain was carried out in a study of CD8 T cells in Susac syndrome. As for the study in general: Roughly eight of the sequenced Susac syndrome patients were in remission, and roughly six had active disease.

Germline V lookup: CDR1 DFQATT, CDR2 SNEGSKA (reference sequence). Trimming took off 3 bases at V and 4 bases at J, with 16 bases between the two ends. There are 14 residues in the CDR3. RNA totalling about 0.45 to 1 ug underwent reverse transcription with random hexamers. Coverage of TCR beta CDR3 amplification by immunoSEQ multiplex PCR extended to 54 Vbeta and 13 Jbeta. TCRdb independently ran MiXCR on the immunoSEQ multiplex PCR reads; one entry per CDR3 protein. The repertoire consists of about 94,000 distinct CDR3 sequences, with roughly 94% occurring once and the leading ten covering about 0.3%. TCR beta from blood CD8+ and CD4+ T cells was sequenced. Negative isolation yielded CD8+ and CD4+ T cells; FACS enriched TEMRA cells.

The sequencing sample was made of CD4+ T cells from PBMCs. This clonotype was obtained from a human donor with Susac syndrome. The V gene is TRBV20-1, the J gene TRBJ2-7; possible D gene TRBD1, 7 bases. Written as DNA, the CDR3 is TGCAGTGCTAGGTCGTGGAGGGGGCTGTACGAGCAGTACTTC. This encodes CSARSWRGLYEQYF.